These T cell receptor beta chains were read from a single sample in a study of cytomegalovirus exposure and HLA in healthy donors. Assay: immunoSEQ multiplex PCR; the TCRdb copy retains only in-frame clones and omits some. The sample carries about 190,000 clones, roughly 76% recorded once. Sequenced input: PBMCs. Every receptor here comes from a man between 40 and 49 years old in good health and CMV-seropositive. Each CDR3 is given with its conserved first and last residue. D genes are given only for firm matches. Size values are once, few and many counts, or a class for expanded clones, and some rows have none.

d_call	v_call	j_call	clone_size	cdr3_nt	cdr3_aa
-	TRBV27	TRBJ2-3	-	TGTGCCAGCAGCTTGAACCGCGGCACAGATACGCAGTATTTT	CASSLNRGTDTQYF
TRBD1	TRBV4-3	TRBJ1-5	-	TGCGCCAGCAGCCAAGCCCTCCAGGGACAGGGGGCTGGTAATCAGCCCCAGCATTTT	CASSQALQGQGAGNQPQHF
TRBD2	TRBV4-3	TRBJ2-1	-	TGCGCCAGCAGCCGAAGACTAGGGACTAGCGGGGGGTCTTCCTACAATGAGCAGTTCTTC	CASSRRLGTSGGSSYNEQFF
-	TRBV28	TRBJ2-6	-	TGTGCCAGCAATCCACAGGGCTCTGGGGCCAACGTCCTGACTTTC	CASNPQGSGANVLTF
TRBD2	TRBV25-1	TRBJ2-2	few	TGTGCCAGCAGTGAACAGCGGGACCGCACCGGGGAGCTGTTTTTT	CASSEQRDRTGELFF
TRBD2	TRBV11-1	TRBJ2-3	-	TGTGCCAGCAGCTTAGAGGAGCGGGGGGGGGATACGCAGTATTTT	CASSLEERGGDTQYF
-	TRBV2	TRBJ2-7	-	TGTGCCAGCAGTGTAGAGCGAGGCTCCTACGAGCAGTACTTC	CASSVERGSYEQYF
TRBD2	TRBV27	TRBJ2-1	-	TGTGCCAGCGGAAGTAGCGGGGGTTCCTACAATGAGCAGTTCTTC	CASGSSGGSYNEQFF
TRBD1	TRBV10-2	TRBJ1-4	-	TGCGCCAGCAATTCTCCAGGGGGCGAAAAACTGTTTTTT	CASNSPGGEKLFF
-	TRBV7-3	TRBJ2-2	-	TGTGCCAGCAGCTTAACGCAGGGGTGGGAGCTGTTTTTT	CASSLTQGWELFF
-	TRBV9	TRBJ1-2	-	TGTGCCAGCAGCGTATTTTCTTCGGACACATCTAACTATGGCTACACCTTC	CASSVFSSDTSNYGYTF
-	TRBV30	TRBJ2-7	few	TGTGCCTGTACTACCGGGGGCTACGAGCAGTACTTC	CACTTGGYEQYF
TRBD1	TRBV7-9	TRBJ2-7	once	TGTTCCAGCAGCTTCGACAGGGACGAGCAGTACTTC	CSSSFDRDEQYF
-	TRBV4-2	TRBJ1-2	-	TGTGCCAGCAGCCAAGATGAGGAGGGTGGATTCTATGGCTACACCTTC	CASSQDEEGGFYGYTF
TRBD2	TRBV5-8	TRBJ2-3	-	TGTGCCAGCAGCCACGGGGGAAGCGGGGCGGGAGATACGCAGTATTTT	CASSHGGSGAGDTQYF
-	TRBV6-1	TRBJ1-1	-	TGTGCCAGCAGTGTTGACTTAAGCACTGAAGCTTTCTTT	CASSVDLSTEAFF
TRBD1	TRBV30	TRBJ1-2	-	TGTGCCTGGAGTGTAACAGGGGCTAACTATGGCTACACCTTC	CAWSVTGANYGYTF
TRBD1	TRBV5-1	TRBJ2-1	once	TGCGCCAGCAGCTTGGACAGGGGGTACGATGAGCAGTTCTTC	CASSLDRGYDEQFF
-	TRBV2	TRBJ1-6	-	TGTGCCAGCAGGGTTGTACCGCAGTCCGGGTCACCCCTCCACTTT	CASRVVPQSGSPLHF
-	TRBV5-4	TRBJ2-5	-	TGTGCCAGCAGCTTGAGCCGAACAGACGGCCAAGAGACCCAGTACTTC	CASSLSRTDGQETQYF
TRBD1	TRBV7-2	TRBJ2-1	once	TGTGCCAGCAGCTATGACAGGGTCAATGAGCAGTTCTTC	CASSYDRVNEQFF
TRBD1	TRBV29-1	TRBJ1-2	-	TGCAGCGTTGAAGCAGGGGGAGGCTATGGCTACACCTTC	CSVEAGGGYGYTF
TRBD2	TRBV9	TRBJ2-5	-	TGTGCCAGCAGCCCCCGAGCGGGGGGGCAAGAGACCCAGTACTTC	CASSPRAGGQETQYF
TRBD2	TRBV5-4	TRBJ2-3	once	TGTGCCAGCAGCTTGGGCGGGGGGACCGCAGATACGCAGTATTTT	CASSLGGGTADTQYF
-	TRBV5-5	TRBJ2-7	-	TGTGCCAGCAGCTTGGAGTGGGGGGTAACCTACGAGCAGTACTTC	CASSLEWGVTYEQYF
-	TRBV25-1	TRBJ2-2	-	TGTGCCAGCAAGGGGAAGGACGGGGAGCTGTTTTTT	CASKGKDGELFF
TRBD1	TRBV2	TRBJ2-5	-	TGTGCCAGCAGACCGACAGGGCGTGAGACCCAGTACTTC	CASRPTGRETQYF
-	TRBV2	TRBJ1-4	-	TGTGCCACTCCCTTGGGAGCCCAACCTTATGCAACTAATGAAAAACTGTTTTTT	CATPLGAQPYATNEKLFF
-	TRBV28	TRBJ1-1	-	TGTGCCAGCAGTTTACCTCCCACTGAAGCTTTCTTT	CASSLPPTEAFF
-	TRBV4-1	TRBJ1-2	-	TGCGCCAGCAGCTCTAGTCTGGTGACAGCACTAATCTACACCTTC	CASSSSLVTALIYTF
-	TRBV2	TRBJ2-3	-	TGTGCCAGCAGTGATTTGGCTAGCACAGATACGCAGTATTTT	CASSDLASTDTQYF
-	TRBV15	TRBJ1-5	-	TGTGCCACCAGCACAAAAGCAGGGCCCGCGCATTTT	CATSTKAGPAHF
-	TRBV14	TRBJ1-6	-	TGTGCCAACTCGAGGGTTTCCGTATTTGGTTCACCCCTCCACTTT	CANSRVSVFGSPLHF
-	TRBV28	TRBJ2-7	-	TGTGCCAGCAGTTTAAGAGGGTTGGGGACTGGATACGAGCAGTACTTC	CASSLRGLGTGYEQYF
TRBD2	TRBV6-5	TRBJ2-3	-	TGTGCCAGCAGTTTAGCGGGGGGGTGGAGCACAGATACGCAGTATTTT	CASSLAGGWSTDTQYF
TRBD1	TRBV5-1	TRBJ1-2	-	TGCGCCAGCAGCGCGTATTTTCAGGGGGAGGACTATGGCTACACCTTC	CASSAYFQGEDYGYTF
-	TRBV7-9	TRBJ2-7	-	TGTGCCAGCAGATCAGGGGACTACGAGCAGTACTTC	CASRSGDYEQYF
TRBD2	TRBV7-3	TRBJ2-3	-	TGTGCCAGCAGCTCACTAGCGGGACGCACAGATACGCAGTATTTT	CASSSLAGRTDTQYF
-	TRBV10-3	TRBJ1-5	-	TGTGCCATCAGTGAGGGAGGCTGGGCCCAGCATTTT	CAISEGGWAQHF
-	TRBV9	TRBJ1-2	once	TGTGCCAGCAGCCCTCAACCATCAACCAGGACAGTTTACTATGGCTACACCTTC	CASSPQPSTRTVYYGYTF
TRBD1	TRBV4-3	TRBJ2-7	few	TGCGCCAGCAGCCAAGATCTCGGCAGGGGGAACGAGCAGTACTTC	CASSQDLGRGNEQYF
TRBD1	TRBV25-1	TRBJ1-2	-	TGTGCCAGCAGTGAAGACAGGGGGAATGGCTACACCTTC	CASSEDRGNGYTF
-	TRBV15	TRBJ1-5	-	TGTGCCACCAGCAGACACAGCCAGGGAGGGAGGGGACAGCCCCAGCATTTT	CATSRHSQGGRGQPQHF
TRBD1	TRBV5-1	TRBJ2-1	-	TGCGCCAGCAGCACAGGGGACTACAATGAGCAGTTCTTC	CASSTGDYNEQFF
TRBD1	TRBV28	TRBJ2-3	-	TGTGCCAGCAGTGAACCGGGACAGGGGGCAACAGATACGCAGTATTTT	CASSEPGQGATDTQYF